The 10 T cell receptor beta chains given below trace back to one sample, sequenced in a study of T cell responses to AZD1222 COVID-19 vaccine. Clones were sequenced by immunoSEQ multiplex PCR, and TCRdb holds only the in-frame ones, with some missing. The sample has some 120,000 clones, just over 85% seen once. Here the sequenced sample was peripheral blood, taken on day 0 of AZD1222 vaccination. These receptors originate from an adult in good health.

V and J are TRBV7-9 and TRBJ2-7; 9 nucleotides match TRBD1. CDR1 and CDR2 (germline): SEHNR, FQNEAQ (reference sequence). The junction had 0 bases not matched to a gene; V was cut back by 5 bases and J by 1 base. The CDR3 extends over 13 amino acids. The CDR3, as DNA: TGTGCCAGCAGCGGGACAGGGTCCTACGAGCAGTACTTC. As protein: CASSGTGSYEQYF.

This chain joins TRBV6-2 or TRBV6-3 and TRBJ1-1; 8 bases match TRBD1. The CDR3 has 15 amino acids. Per the germline V gene, CDR1 is MNHEY and CDR2 is SVGEGT. V shed 3 bases and J 1 base; nucleotides not matched to a gene: 4. CDR3 DNA sequence: TGTGCCAGCAGTTATTACGGGACAGGGAACACTGAAGCTTTCTTT. It codes for CASSYYGTGNTEAFF.

The chain employs TRBV12-5 and TRBJ1-5; 8 positions match TRBD1. J lost 5 bases, V lost 1 base, and 4 bases had no gene match. The CDR3 runs 15 residues. Germline CDR1 and CDR2: LGHNT and FRNRAP. The chain's CDR3 is CASGLGTGIDQPQHF. CDR3 DNA sequence: TGTGCTAGTGGTTTGGGGACAGGGATCGATCAGCCCCAGCATTTT.

This sequence joins TRBV3-1 (or the pseudogene TRBV3-2) and TRBJ1-6, with D hard to call. Trimming took 4 bases from V and 10 from J, leaving 2 bases between them. There are 10 residues in the CDR3. Germline V gene data show CDR1 as LGHDT and CDR2 as YNNKEL (reference sequence). The DNA for the CDR3 is TGTGCCAGCAGCCTCTCACCCCTCCACTTT. Its translation: CASSLSPLHF.

V gene TRBV28 combines with J gene TRBJ2-7; D is perhaps TRBD1 (5 bases). Germline assignment: CDR1 MDHEN and CDR2 SYDVKM. V dropped 2 bases and J dropped 2 bases, with 13 bases sitting between them. The length of the CDR3 is 15 residues. The CDR3 here is CASSLGHGPTYEQYF. In DNA form, the CDR3 reads TGTGCCAGCAGTTTAGGACACGGACCCACCTACGAGCAGTACTTC.

The rearrangement joins TRBV27 to TRBJ1-6; the D gene is possibly TRBD1 (5 bases). The CDR3 has 16 amino acids. V lost 2 bases and J lost 5, with 13 bases in between. Germline-derived CDR1 and CDR2 are MNHEY and SMNVEV (reference sequence). The CDR3 loop reads CASSLPETAHNSPLHF. CDR3 sequence (DNA): TGTGCCAGCAGTTTACCCGAGACAGCCCATAATTCACCCCTCCACTTT.

The rearrangement joins TRBV7-9 to TRBJ2-7; no definite D call. Germline V gene lookup returns CDR1 SEHNR and CDR2 FQNEAQ (reference sequence). The V end lost 3 bases, the J end lost 0 bases, and 6 bases lay between the germline ends. CDR3 length: 13 amino acids. As DNA, the CDR3 is TGTGCCAGCAGCTTCCCTCACTCCTACGAGCAGTACTTC. Its translation is CASSFPHSYEQYF. Using reference TRBV7-9 and TRBJ2-7 for the parts outside the CDR3, the full variable domain is DTGVSQNPRHKITKRGQNVTFRCDPISEHNRLYWYRQTLGQGPEFLTYFQNEAQLEKSRLLSDRFSAERPKGSFSTLEIQRTEQGDSAMYLCASSFPHSYEQYFGPGTRLTVT.

J is TRBJ2-7 and V is TRBV27; D unresolved. The CDR3 runs 13 residues. Per germline, CDR1 MNHEY and CDR2 SMNVEV (reference sequence). Trimming took 2 bases from V and 0 from J, leaving 5 bases between them. The CDR3 reads CASSLQLSYEQYF. CDR3 in DNA: TGTGCCAGCAGTTTACAGCTCTCCTACGAGCAGTACTTC.

V usage is TRBV6-5 and J usage is TRBJ2-4; 8 bases agree with TRBD2. The CDR3 totals 14 residues. J lost 2 bases, V lost 6 bases, and 3 bases had no gene match. The germline CDR1 and CDR2 sequences are MNHEY and SVGAGI. The DNA of the CDR3 is TGTGCCAGCAGCGGCGGGGGGACCAAAAACATTCAGTACTTC. As protein: CASSGGGTKNIQYF.

The V and J genes are TRBV15 and TRBJ1-2; TRBD1 agrees at 7 bases. The CDR3 runs to 17 residues. V lost 2 bases to trimming and J lost 2 bases; unmatched junction nucleotides: 11. Germline assignment: CDR1 LNHNV and CDR2 YYDKDF (reference sequence). Here the CDR3 reads CATSRQSGVRGNYGYTF. The CDR3 DNA is TGTGCCACCAGCAGACAATCGGGGGTCAGGGGGAACTATGGCTACACCTTC.